The 28 T cell receptor beta chains below were found in one sample sequenced in a study of control samples from healthy donors and cancer patients. Libraries were prepared by immunoSEQ multiplex PCR; TCRdb keeps only in-frame clonotypes and omits some of them. The table lists around 67,000 clones, roughly 87% of them singletons. The specimen was PBMCs. The source is a man aged 55-75 years with colorectal cancer.

This chain joins TRBV7-9 and TRBJ1-2, with 10 bases identical to TRBD1. V lost 3 bases to trimming and J lost 8 bases; unmatched junction nucleotides: 3. This CDR3 has 13 amino acids. Looked up from germline, CDR1 is SEHNR and CDR2 is FQNEAQ (reference sequence). This CDR3 reads CASSFDRGLGYTF. CDR3 coding DNA: TGTGCCAGCAGCTTCGACAGGGGGCTGGGCTACACCTTC.

The chain couples TRBV5-1 to TRBJ2-3, with 14 bases that match TRBD2. V was pared by 4 bases and J by 4 bases, with 2 bases of the junction left unmatched. The germline CDR1 and CDR2 sequences are SGHRS and YFSETQ. The CDR3 has 15 residues. CDR3 sequence: CASSMGLAGADTQYF. The CDR3 nucleotides are TGCGCCAGCAGCATGGGACTAGCGGGGGCAGATACGCAGTATTTT.

V gene TRBV3-1 (or the pseudogene TRBV3-2) combines with J gene TRBJ1-3; D not resolved. The CDR3 loop spans 14 amino acids. Deletions cut 1 base from V and 0 bases from J, with 4 bases between. Germline CDR1 and CDR2: LGHDT and YNNKEL (reference sequence). CDR3 in amino acids: CASSQGLSGNTIYF. The CDR3 DNA is TGTGCCAGCAGCCAAGGGCTCTCTGGAAACACCATATATTTT.

This clone occurred a few times. The genes are TRBV3-1 (or the pseudogene TRBV3-2) and TRBJ2-3; TRBD2 aligns across 9 bases. Germline-derived CDR1 and CDR2 are LGHDT and YNNKEL (reference sequence). V lost 3 bases to trimming and J lost 5 bases; unmatched junction nucleotides: 6. The CDR3 runs 15 residues. The CDR3 DNA reads TGTGCCAGCAGCCAGCAGAAGACTAGCGGAGATACGCAGTATTTT. As protein: CASSQQKTSGDTQYF.

The chain recombines TRBV19 with TRBJ2-1; TRBD2 aligns across 11 bases. This CDR3 contains 19 residues. V was pared by 0 bases and J by 1 base, with 8 bases of the junction left unmatched. CDR1 LNHDA and CDR2 SQIVND come from the germline V gene (reference sequence). CDR3 DNA sequence: TGTGCCAGTAGTATAGACTCCTCTAGCGGGGGGCCTTCCTACAATGAGCAGTTCTTC. Translating gives CASSIDSSSGGPSYNEQFF.

The rearrangement uses TRBV28 and TRBJ1-1; D remains unclear. V gave up 8 bases and J gave up 3 bases, with 16 bases separating them. CDR3 length: 14 amino acids. The germline V gene encodes CDR1 MDHEN and CDR2 SYDVKM. CDR3: CASSPARLYTEAFF. CDR3 nucleotides: TGTGCCAGCTCCCCAGCCCGGCTCTACACTGAAGCTTTCTTT.

This clone is classed as medium-sized (0.01 to 0.1%). The CDR3 DNA follows: TGCGCCAGCAGCTTGGGAGTCTCTGGAAACACCATATATTTT. It translates to CASSLGVSGNTIYF. The chain employs TRBV5-1 and TRBJ1-3; no reliable D call. From germline, CDR1 is SGHRS and CDR2 YFSETQ. This CDR3 contains 14 residues. V lost 0 bases to trimming and J lost 0 bases, with 4 bases between them.

The CDR3: CASSLGGDGPNTEAFF. In DNA, the CDR3 is TGTGCCAGCAGCTTGGGAGGAGACGGCCCGAACACTGAAGCTTTCTTT. The chain is built from TRBV11-3 and TRBJ1-1; D ambiguous. V lost 3 bases, J lost 1 base, and 15 bases lay in between. Germline loops: CDR1 SGHNT, CDR2 YENEEA. The length of the CDR3 is 16 residues.

This chain connects TRBV6-5 to TRBJ1-3; D not resolved. This CDR3 spans 15 amino acids. The V and J ends lost 6 bases and 1 base respectively, with 13 bases between them. Germline values: CDR1 MNHEY, CDR2 SVGAGI. The CDR3 loop is CASSRNSMSGNTIYF. CDR3 DNA: TGTGCCAGCAGCCGAAACTCAATGTCTGGAAACACCATATATTTT.

The gene calls are TRBV30 and TRBJ2-2; unclear D gene. CDR1 GTSNPN and CDR2 SVGIG come from the germline V gene (reference sequence). The CDR3 contains 13 residues. The V and J ends lost 4 bases and 0 bases respectively, with 6 bases between them. The CDR3 DNA follows: TGTGCCTGGAACCCACCGAACACCGGGGAGCTGTTTTTT. As protein: CAWNPPNTGELFF.

The rearrangement joins TRBV28 to TRBJ2-7; D unclear. The CDR3 has 13 residues. V gave up 0 bases and J gave up 5 bases, with 8 bases separating them. Germline values: CDR1 MDHEN, CDR2 SYDVKM. This chain's CDR3 is CASSLWGTNEQYF. The CDR3 DNA sequence: TGTGCCAGCAGTTTATGGGGAACCAACGAGCAGTACTTC.

The chain couples TRBV11-3 to TRBJ2-7; TRBD1 matches 9 bases. Trimming took 4 bases from V and 2 from J; bases not matched to a gene: 9. CDR3 length: 16 residues. Looked up from germline, CDR1 is SGHNT and CDR2 is YENEEA. CDR3 DNA: TGTGCCAGCAGCTCCTACGGGACAGGGAGCACCTACGAGCAGTACTTC. This encodes CASSSYGTGSTYEQYF. Full variable domain (outside the CDR3, taken from reference TRBV11-3 and TRBJ2-7): EAGVVQSPRYKIIEKKQPVAFWCNPISGHNTLYWYLQNLGQGPELLIRYENEEAVDDSQLPKDRFSAERLKGVDSTLKIQPAELGDSAVYLCASSSYGTGSTYEQYFGPGTRLTVT.

The chain uses TRBV6-5 and TRBJ1-3; maybe TRBD1 (6 bases). With 0 bases removed from V and 4 bases from J, the gap between germline ends came to 7 bases. Germline-derived CDR1 and CDR2 are MNHEY and SVGAGI. The CDR3 extends over 14 amino acids. This chain's CDR3 is CASSYSDRGNTIYF. CDR3 bases: TGTGCCAGCAGTTACTCCGACAGGGGAAACACCATATATTTT.

The V and J genes are TRBV11-2 and TRBJ2-3; a weak D match, TRBD2 (6 bases). Germline V gene data show CDR1 as SGHAT and CDR2 as FQNNGV. CDR3 length equals 13 residues. The V end lost 5 bases, the J end lost 4 bases, and 10 bases lay between the germline ends. CDR3 coding DNA: TGTGCCAGCAGCCGCTGGGGGGCAGATACGCAGTATTTT. This codes for CASSRWGADTQYF.

This clone was detected a few times. The chain carries TRBV2 and TRBJ1-5, with D possibly TRBD1 on 6 matching bases. Trimming removed 8 bases from V and 0 bases from J, with 11 bases in between. Germline V gives CDR1 SNHLY, CDR2 FYNNEI. This CDR3 has 14 residues. The CDR3: CASRDTYSNQPQHF. DNA of the CDR3: TGTGCCAGCCGGGACACCTATAGCAATCAGCCCCAGCATTTT.

The chain has TRBV11-2 and TRBJ2-1; TRBD2 matches at 7 bases. The CDR3 totals 14 residues. Per germline, CDR1 SGHAT and CDR2 FQNNGV. V lost 1 base to trimming and J lost 4 bases; unmatched junction nucleotides: 1. The CDR3 protein is CASSLAGGYNEQFF. CDR3 DNA: TGTGCCAGCAGCTTAGCGGGGGGTTACAATGAGCAGTTCTTC.

A single count supports this clone. V usage is TRBV7-6 and J usage is TRBJ2-5, with D maybe TRBD1 (6 bases). The germline gives CDR1 SGHVS, CDR2 FNYEAQ. Trimming stripped 7 bases from V and 5 bases from J, with 14 bases between. This CDR3 has 13 residues. This CDR3 reads CASMRSRGETQYF. Written as DNA, the CDR3 is TGTGCCAGCATGAGATCGAGGGGGGAGACCCAGTACTTC.

The genes are TRBV27 and TRBJ2-3, with a weak D call TRBD1 (5 bases). Trimming removed 2 bases from V and 5 bases from J, with 17 bases in between. This CDR3 spans 16 amino acids. From germline, CDR1 is MNHEY and CDR2 SMNVEV (reference sequence). The CDR3 region has the DNA TGTGCCAGCAGTTTAACAGGTAGTAGGTCCGTAGATACGCAGTATTTT. It codes for CASSLTGSRSVDTQYF.

This clone has just one count. V is TRBV5-1 and J is TRBJ1-2; tentatively, D is TRBD1 (5 bases). The CDR3 extends over 14 amino acids. Germline V lookup: CDR1 SGHRS, CDR2 YFSETQ. V was pared by 2 bases and J by 7 bases, with 15 bases between. In DNA form, the CDR3 reads TGCGCCAGCAGCTTCTCGACAGAACCAGGTGGCTACACCTTC. Amino acid sequence: CASSFSTEPGGYTF.

The chain employs TRBV19 and TRBJ1-4, with 9 positions matching TRBD1. V was pared by 6 bases and J by 5 bases, with 7 bases of the junction left unmatched. Looked up from germline, CDR1 is LNHDA and CDR2 is SQIVND (reference sequence). CDR3 length equals 15 residues. As DNA, the CDR3 is TGTGCCAGTAGAGAACCGGGACAGGGAAATGAAAAACTGTTTTTT. It translates to CASREPGQGNEKLFF.

The chain has TRBV6-5 and TRBJ2-7, with TRBD2 identical over 9 bases. The germline V gene has CDR1 MNHEY and CDR2 SVGAGI. This CDR3 is built from 14 residues. V dropped 8 bases and J dropped 1; count of bases not matched to a gene: 6. The CDR3 sequence is CASSLAGDSYEQYF. CDR3 sequence (DNA): TGTGCCAGCTCCTTAGCGGGGGATTCCTACGAGCAGTACTTC.

The gene calls are TRBV15 and TRBJ1-5, with 12 positions matching TRBD1. V gave up 8 bases and J gave up 5 bases; unmatched junction bases: 1. Germline V lookup: CDR1 LNHNV, CDR2 YYDKDF (reference sequence). This CDR3 contains 13 residues. The CDR3 DNA sequence: TGTGCCACCCGGGACAGGGGGCATCAGCCCCAGCATTTT. Its translation is CATRDRGHQPQHF.

The chain has TRBV7-9 and TRBJ2-3; a possible D gene is TRBD2 (5 bases). The length of the CDR3 is 13 residues. V was clipped by 5 bases and J by 3 bases, with 9 bases between them. Germline CDR1 and CDR2: SEHNR and FQNEAQ (reference sequence). In DNA form, the CDR3 reads TGTGCCAGCAGCCCTAGAGGGACAGATACGCAGTATTTT. Protein: CASSPRGTDTQYF.

A few counts support this clone. CDR3 protein: CASSGLAENTGELFF. CDR3 sequence (DNA): TGCGCCAGCAGTGGACTAGCGGAGAACACCGGGGAGCTGTTTTTT. The J gene is TRBJ2-2, the V gene TRBV10-1, with 9 bases aligning to TRBD2. The CDR3 consists of 15 residues. CDR1 is WNHNN and CDR2 is SYGVQD in the germline V gene (reference sequence). Trimming took 4 bases from V and 1 from J; bases not matched to a gene: 1.

This clone came up a few times. CDR3 in amino acids: CSAKNTEAFF. DNA of the CDR3: TGCAGCGCCAAGAACACTGAAGCTTTCTTT. The V and J genes are TRBV29-1 and TRBJ1-1; unclear D gene. In germline, CDR1 is SQVTM, CDR2 ANQGSEA. V lost 7 bases, J lost 1 base, and 4 bases lay in between. The CDR3 totals 10 residues.

In DNA, the CDR3 is TGCGCCAGCAGCCGGGGCGGGACAGGCCTAGATGAGCAGTTCTTC. Translating it yields CASSRGGTGLDEQFF. V and J are TRBV5-1 and TRBJ2-1; TRBD1 matches at 8 bases. The CDR3 has 15 amino acids. The trim removed 4 bases at V and 8 bases at J, leaving 11 bases unmatched. Germline loops: CDR1 SGHRS, CDR2 YFSETQ.

The rearrangement uses TRBV5-1 and TRBJ2-7; tentatively, D is TRBD1 (6 bases). The CDR3 totals 16 residues. The germline V gene encodes CDR1 SGHRS and CDR2 YFSETQ. V lost 5 bases and J 2 bases, leaving 20 bases between the germline ends. The CDR3 sequence: CASSPSDRRPAYEQYF. The DNA of the CDR3 is TGCGCCAGCAGTCCCTCGGACAGACGTCCGGCCTACGAGCAGTACTTC.

This sequence joins TRBV2 and TRBJ1-1; perhaps TRBD1 as D (6 bases). The CDR3 is made up of 14 amino acids. CDR1 is SNHLY and CDR2 is FYNNEI in the germline V gene. V was pared by 4 bases and J by 6 bases, with 15 bases between. CDR3 bases: TGTGCCAGCAGTGCGGACAGTTTTGTGTCTGAAGCTTTCTTT. Amino acid sequence: CASSADSFVSEAFF.